What follows are 6 T cell receptor beta chains derived from one specimen sequenced in a study of graft-versus-host responses after intestinal transplantation (dated by TCRdb to the early 2020s). What this sample's time point label stands for: cells obtained before transplantation from donor or recipient. To prepare the library, the immunoSEQ multiplex PCR assay was applied. TCRdb limited this immuneACCESS table to in-frame rearrangements with V and J called. A share of clones is missing; checked studies link under half to unresolved V genes, and the rest is unexplained. The sample has about 120,000 clones on record, over 85% of them singletons. In total, the top ten clones hold roughly 0.23% of the sample. Which antigens these TCRs recognize remains unknown. Sequenced here: unstimulated CD4+ T cells sorted from spleen or lymph node cells, sampled before transplant. The receptors here all came from a human donor who was the organ donor for an intestinal transplant.

The genes are TRBV27 and TRBJ2-7; the match to TRBD2 covers 15 bases. The germline CDR1 and CDR2 sequences are MNHEY and SMNVEV (reference sequence). The CDR3 sequence is 18 residues long. V was pared by 5 bases and J by 0 bases, with 8 bases of the junction left unmatched. CDR3 in amino acids: CASSGEGLAGGHSYEQYF. The CDR3 bases are TGTGCCAGCAGTGGTGAGGGACTAGCGGGGGGTCACTCCTACGAGCAGTACTTC.

The chain is built from TRBV7-9 and TRBJ1-3, with a tentative D call TRBD1 (6 bases). Per germline, CDR1 SEHNR and CDR2 FQNEAQ (reference sequence). This CDR3 has 15 amino acids. The V end was cut by 8 bases, the J end by 2 bases, with 16 bases between. The CDR3: CASSGAGATGNTIYF. The DNA of the CDR3 is TGTGCCAGCTCGGGAGCGGGGGCGACTGGAAACACCATATATTTT. Complete variable domain (other parts from reference TRBV7-9 and TRBJ1-3): DTGVSQNPRHKITKRGQNVTFRCDPISEHNRLYWYRQTLGQGPEFLTYFQNEAQLEKSRLLSDRFSAERPKGSFSTLEIQRTEQGDSAMYLCASSGAGATGNTIYFGEGSWLTVV.

V is TRBV10-3 and J is TRBJ2-1; D is unclear. CDR1 ENHRY and CDR2 SYGVKD come from the germline V gene. The CDR3 runs to 12 residues. V was shortened by 0 bases and J by 5 bases, with 2 bases between the two germline ends. The CDR3 sequence is CAISESNNEQFF. CDR3 coding DNA: TGTGCCATCAGTGAGTCGAACAATGAGCAGTTCTTC.

The chain employs TRBV6-4 and TRBJ2-1; TRBD2 agrees at 9 bases. The CDR3 contains 16 residues. V shed 6 bases, J shed 4 bases, and the junction held 10 bases outside the gene matches. Germline V gene lookup returns CDR1 MRHNA and CDR2 SNTAGT. CDR3 coding DNA: TGTGCCAGCAGGGACACCGGGACTAGCAGATACAATGAGCAGTTCTTC. The encoded protein is CASRDTGTSRYNEQFF.

V usage is TRBV6-6 and J usage is TRBJ1-4; 8 positions match TRBD1. Germline lookup yields CDR1 MNHNY and CDR2 SVGAGI (reference sequence). V shed 2 bases, J shed 3 bases, and the junction held 5 bases outside the gene matches. The CDR3 length is 16 residues. The CDR3 DNA reads as TGTGCCAGCAGTTACGGACAGGGCGGATCTAATGAAAAACTGTTTTTT. This encodes CASSYGQGGSNEKLFF.

This chain joins TRBV10-3 and TRBJ2-5; a weak D match, TRBD2 (5 bases). Germline V gives CDR1 ENHRY, CDR2 SYGVKD. Between the trimmed V and J ends, which lost 2 bases and 5 bases, there was a span of 9 bases. This CDR3 spans 13 amino acids. The CDR3 nucleotides read TGTGCCATCAGTGAGAGGCCGGGGGAGACCCAGTACTTC. Its protein product is CAISERPGETQYF.